One sample yielded the 12 T cell receptor gamma chains listed below, sequenced in a study of gamma delta lymphoproliferative disorders and STAT genes (dated by TCRdb to 2017 to 2018). Library construction relied on multiplex PCR. The sample was run on an Illumina MiSeq. TCRdb reprocessed the public reads with the caller CATT; rows with the same DNA were merged afterwards. Recorded for this sample are 2,500 or so gamma-chain clones; about 9.3% of them occurred a single time. The top ten constitute roughly 10% of the sample. TCR sequencing was performed on genomic DNA from peripheral blood mononuclear cells isolated from patients and controls. Sequences were obtained from blood. These receptor sequences come from a human donor in good health.

This clone ranks as medium-sized. Other DNA sequences in the same sample also yield this CDR3. The chain recombines TRGV4 with TRGJ1 or TRGJ2. No J segment appears in TCRdb, so it was assigned here by matching the sequence to germline. The junction had 1 base not matched to a gene; V was cut back by 0 bases and J by 11 bases. Per germline, CDR1 EGSTGY and CDR2 YDSYTSSV. This CDR3 region has 10 residues. CDR3 nucleotides: TGTGCCACCTGGGATGGGGAGAAACTCTTT. Translated, it gives CATWDGEKLF.

By proportion, this clone is large. The CDR3 region is CATWDGLYTTGWFKIF. The CDR3 DNA is TGTGCCACCTGGGACGGTTTATATACCACTGGTTGGTTCAAGATATTT. This sequence joins TRGV2 and TRGJP1. No J gene was available from TCRdb, and it was assigned here by a germline match of the DNA. J gave up 0 bases and V 1 base, and 5 bases lay outside the gene matches. The CDR3 totals 16 residues. Per the germline V gene, CDR1 is EGSNGY and CDR2 is YDSYNSKV.

This clone is medium-sized (0.01 to 0.1%) by share. This sequence joins TRGV4 and TRGJ1 or TRGJ2. The J gene is not listed in TCRdb, so it was assigned here from a DNA match to germline. V trimming: 0 bases; J trimming: 6 bases; junction bases outside the gene matches: 8. The CDR3 loop spans 14 amino acids. Germline CDR1 and CDR2: EGSTGY and YDSYTSSV. In DNA form, the CDR3 reads TGTGCCACCTGGGATGGGCCAGTCGGTTATAAGAAACTCTTT. Residues: CATWDGPVGYKKLF.

In its sample, this clone is medium-sized. The chain links TRGV3 to TRGJ1 or TRGJ2. Because TCRdb records no J gene, it was assigned here through a match of the DNA to germline. V shed 1 base, J shed 12 bases, and the junction held 9 bases outside the gene matches. Germline CDR1 reads VTNTFY; CDR2 reads YDVSTARD (reference sequence). The CDR3 sequence is 12 residues long. As DNA, the CDR3 is TGTGCCACCTGGGACAGACCGCTTTGGAAACTCTTT. This encodes CATWDRPLWKLF.

No J gene was assigned, while the V gene was called as TRGV3. The CDR3 runs to 10 residues. Germline CDR1 and CDR2: VTNTFY and YDVSTARD (reference sequence). In DNA form, the CDR3 reads TGTGCCACCTGGGACAGGTCTGCCTTTTTC. This encodes CATWDRSAFF.

The chain combines TRGV11 with TRGJ1 or TRGJ2. The J gene is not listed in TCRdb, so it was assigned here from a DNA match to germline. TRGV11 belongs to the ORF category, with a function that is uncertain. This CDR3 region has 14 residues. V was pared by 0 bases and J by 10 bases, with 9 bases of the junction left unmatched. The CDR3 DNA follows: TGTGCCTGCTGGATTAGGCACCTAATGGGCAAGAAACTCTTT. Translation gives CACWIRHLMGKKLF.

This clone ranks as medium-sized (0.01 to 0.1%). The chain uses TRGV5 and TRGJ1 or TRGJ2. The J gene was not available in TCRdb and was assigned here by matching the DNA to germline segments. V gave up 3 bases and J gave up 10 bases; unmatched junction bases: 27. CDR1 VINAFY and CDR2 YDVSNSKD come from the germline V gene. The CDR3 is 18 amino acids. The CDR3 nucleotides are TGTGCCACCTGGGACTCGAGGTCCCGTAGGGAATATTTTCCGAAGAAACTCTTT. It encodes CATWDSRSRREYFPKKLF.

The genes are TRGV4 and TRGJP. The J gene was not available in TCRdb and was assigned here by matching the DNA to germline segments. This CDR3 contains 13 residues. CDR1 is EGSTGY, CDR2 YDSYTSSV, per germline. CDR3 in DNA: TGTGCTACTCAAGAGTTGGGCAAAAAAATCAAGGTATTT. It encodes CATQELGKKIKVF.

Relative to its sample, this clone is medium-sized. The V and J genes are TRGV9 and TRGJP. The J gene was not available in TCRdb and was assigned here by matching the DNA to germline segments. Germline V gene data show CDR1 as GITISATS and CDR2 as ISYDGTV (reference sequence). Trimming took 0 bases from V and 5 from J; bases not matched to a gene: 4. The CDR3 is 17 amino acids. The CDR3 loop is CALWEVQEELGKKIKVF. CDR3 sequence (DNA): TGTGCCTTGTGGGAGGTGCAGGAAGAGTTGGGCAAAAAAATCAAGGTATTT.

This clone has a handful of counts. This chain's CDR3 is CATWEKGYYKKLF. CDR3 sequence (DNA): TGTGCCACCTGGGAAAAGGGGTATTATAAGAAACTCTTT. The chain joins TRGV8 to TRGJ1 or TRGJ2. Germline matching of the DNA provided the J gene here, since TCRdb leaves it blank. V shed 4 bases, J shed 4 bases, and the junction held 7 bases outside the gene matches. In germline, CDR1 is VENAVY, CDR2 YDSYNSRV. This CDR3 contains 13 residues.

By share of the sample, this clone is medium-sized (0.01 to 0.1%). The rearrangement links TRGV9 to TRGJP. The J gene, absent from TCRdb, was called here by matching the DNA to germline. CDR3 length: 19 residues. After removal of 0 bases from V and 4 bases from J, the junction contained 9 bases not matched to a gene. Looked up from germline, CDR1 is GITISATS and CDR2 is ISYDGTV (reference sequence). This CDR3 reads CALWEVLGPQELGKKIKVF. CDR3 nucleotides: TGTGCCTTGTGGGAGGTGCTGGGGCCTCAAGAGTTGGGCAAAAAAATCAAGGTATTT.

This clone is large by share. This CDR3 is also generated by other DNA sequences in the sample. This sequence joins TRGV10 and TRGJP1. The J gene, not given by TCRdb, was assigned here from a germline match of the nucleotide sequence. TRGV10 is reported as an ORF; its role is uncertain. J gave up 8 bases and V 8 bases, and 3 bases lay outside the gene matches. CDR3 length: 11 amino acids. CDR3 coding DNA: TGTGCTGCGTGGGCGGGTTGGTTCAAGATATTT. The encoded protein is CAAWAGWFKIF.